The clone carrying this T cell receptor (beta chain) was detected a few times. The record originates from a study of T cells in Graves' hyperthyroidism and ophthalmopathy. Using RNA transcripts as the source, TCR beta CDR3 regions were amplified. Using the HTBI primer set, a first-round RT-PCR was run on the TCR CDR3. TCRdb reprocessed the multiplex PCR reads via MiXCR and lists one record per CDR3 protein. The sample contains about 560,000 distinct CDR3 sequences, around a sixth of which appear only once. Germline lookup yields CDR1 DFQATT and CDR2 SNEGSKA (reference sequence). The CDR3 sequence is 12 residues long.

This receptor was obtained from a woman between 25 and 40 years old with Graves' hyperthyroidism. The chain joins TRBV20-1 to TRBJ2-4; TRBD1 is a possible D gene (6 bases). The material sequenced was blood. This CDR3 reads CSIPRGQNIQYF. The CDR3 nucleotides read TGCAGCATACCCAGGGGCCAGAACATTCAGTACTTC.